This paragraph reports one T cell receptor (beta chain). The antigen is not known. Amplification of TCR beta CDR3 regions used RNA as the template. First-round RT-PCR with HTBI primers amplified the TCR CDR3 region. MiXCR, applied by TCRdb to the multiplex PCR reads, yields one record per CDR3 protein. In the table there are a few hundred thousand distinct CDR3 sequences, 46% of which are singletons. These data are taken from a study of T cells in Graves' hyperthyroidism and ophthalmopathy. General study points: Most clonotypes that expanded in the thyroid above 0.001 also showed up in blood. Separation of ophthalmopathy from stable hyperthyroidism was achieved by a 13 V-J model. Ophthalmopathy, as predicted by the model, came a median approximately 5.9 months after the prediction.

Germline CDR1 and CDR2: DFQATT and SNEGSKA (reference sequence). This CDR3 has 13 residues. V was trimmed by 4 bases and J by 0 bases, leaving 9 bases between them. Clinical symptoms, serum thyroxine, TRAb, thyroid ultrasound and orbital computed tomography informed diagnoses. The material sequenced was peripheral blood or thyroid tissue (not recorded which). The TCR originated in a woman between 18 and 29 years old with Graves' hyperthyroidism. The chain employs TRBV20-1 and TRBJ2-5, with D possibly matching TRBD2 (5 bases). The chain's CDR3 is CSATRDYQETQYF. The CDR3 DNA follows: TGCAGTGCTACCCGGGATTACCAAGAGACCCAGTACTTC.